The sequence of this T cell receptor (beta chain) was determined in a study of neurological immune-mediated disorders. Study observations and caveats: Subjects shared no identical expanded-clone CDR3 amino acid sequences, suggesting private TCR-beta repertoires in all groups.

5'RACE with 10-nucleotide random UMIs generated the cDNA. In each sequencing run, over 180 million TCR-beta sequences were generated from 15-18 subjects. Via MiXCR, TCRdb re-called the 5' RACE reads, giving one row per CDR3 protein. The sample carries about 79,000 distinct CDR3 sequences, around an eighth recorded once. The table lists this clonotype with a few counts. Its antigen remains unknown. It was from 2 million PBMCs stored at -80 C that the unsorted libraries were obtained. Sequenced input: PBMCs. The sequence was obtained from a woman aged 45 to 65 in good health.

In nucleotides, the CDR3 is TGTGCCAGCAGACGCCAGGGGACTAATGAAAAACTGTTTTTT. It is translated as CASRRQGTNEKLFF. This chain links TRBV12-3 or TRBV12-4 with TRBJ1-4, with a tentative D call TRBD1 (6 bases). V was pared by 6 bases and J by 2 bases, with 10 bases between. This CDR3 spans 14 amino acids.